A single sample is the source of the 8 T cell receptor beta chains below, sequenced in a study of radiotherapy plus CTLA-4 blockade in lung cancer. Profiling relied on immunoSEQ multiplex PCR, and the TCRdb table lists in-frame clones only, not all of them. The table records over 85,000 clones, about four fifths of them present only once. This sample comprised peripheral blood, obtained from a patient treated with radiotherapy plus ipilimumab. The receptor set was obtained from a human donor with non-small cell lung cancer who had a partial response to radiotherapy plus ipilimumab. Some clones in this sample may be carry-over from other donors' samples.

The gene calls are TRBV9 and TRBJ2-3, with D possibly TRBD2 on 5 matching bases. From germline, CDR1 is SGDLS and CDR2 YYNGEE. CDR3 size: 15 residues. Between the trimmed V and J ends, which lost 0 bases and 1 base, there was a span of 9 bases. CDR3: CASSVGSGRTDTQYF. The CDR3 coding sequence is TGTGCCAGCAGCGTAGGAAGCGGACGCACAGATACGCAGTATTTT.

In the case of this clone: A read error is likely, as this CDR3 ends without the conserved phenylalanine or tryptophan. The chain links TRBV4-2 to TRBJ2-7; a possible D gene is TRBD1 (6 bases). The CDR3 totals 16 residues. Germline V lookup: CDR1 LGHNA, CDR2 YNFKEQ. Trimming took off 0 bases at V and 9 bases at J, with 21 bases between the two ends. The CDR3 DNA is TGTGCCAGCAGCCAAGACAGCCGGCAGGGGTACACACGGCAGTACCTC. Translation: CASSQDSRQGYTRQYL.

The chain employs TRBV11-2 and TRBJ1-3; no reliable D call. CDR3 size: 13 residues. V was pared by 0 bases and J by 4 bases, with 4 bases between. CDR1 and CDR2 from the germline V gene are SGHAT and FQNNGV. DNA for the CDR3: TGTGCCAGCAGCTTAGACAGAGGAAACACCATATATTTT. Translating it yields CASSLDRGNTIYF.

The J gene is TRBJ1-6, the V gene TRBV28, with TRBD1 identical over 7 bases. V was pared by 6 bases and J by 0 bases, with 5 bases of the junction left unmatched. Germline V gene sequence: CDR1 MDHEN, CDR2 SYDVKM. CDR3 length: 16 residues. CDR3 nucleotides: TGTGCCAGCAGGACACAGGGGAGCTCCTATAATTCACCCCTCCACTTT. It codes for CASRTQGSSYNSPLHF. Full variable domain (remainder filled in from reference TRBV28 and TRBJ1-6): DVKVTQSSRYLVKRTGEKVFLECVQDMDHENMFWYRQDPGLGLRLIYFSYDVKMKEKGDIPEGYSVSREKKERFSLILESASTNQTSMYLCASRTQGSSYNSPLHFGNGTRLTVT.

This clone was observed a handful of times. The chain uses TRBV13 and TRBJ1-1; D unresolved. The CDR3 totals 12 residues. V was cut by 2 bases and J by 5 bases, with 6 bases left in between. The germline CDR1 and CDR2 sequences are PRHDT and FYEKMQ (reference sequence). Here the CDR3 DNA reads TGTGCCAGCAGCTTACCAGAAACTGAAGCTTTCTTT. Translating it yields CASSLPETEAFF.

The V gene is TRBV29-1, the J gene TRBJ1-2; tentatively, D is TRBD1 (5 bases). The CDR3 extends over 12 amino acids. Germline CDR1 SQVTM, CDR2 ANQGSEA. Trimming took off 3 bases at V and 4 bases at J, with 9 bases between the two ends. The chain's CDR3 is CSVDPGIYGYTF. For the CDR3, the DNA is TGCAGCGTTGACCCAGGGATCTATGGCTACACCTTC.

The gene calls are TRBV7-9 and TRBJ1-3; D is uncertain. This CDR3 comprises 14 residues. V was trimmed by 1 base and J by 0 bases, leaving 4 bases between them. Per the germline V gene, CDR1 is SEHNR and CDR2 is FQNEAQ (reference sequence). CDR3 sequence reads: CASSLVSSGNTIYF. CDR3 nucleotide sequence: TGTGCCAGCAGCTTAGTCAGCTCTGGAAACACCATATATTTT.

The CDR3, as DNA: TGTGCCAGCTCGGGAAGGTTGGCCGGGGAGCTGTTTTTT. It yields the protein CASSGRLAGELFF. The gene calls are TRBV7-8 and TRBJ2-2; TRBD2 might be the D (5 bases). The CDR3 loop spans 13 amino acids. Germline V gene sequence: CDR1 SGHVS, CDR2 FQNEAQ. Between the trimmed V and J ends, which lost 8 bases and 6 bases, there was a span of 13 bases.